A selection of T cell receptor beta chains follows, all from one sample in a study of shared T cell receptors in the human thymus. Sequencing used immunoSEQ multiplex PCR; TCRdb keeps in-frame clones, though not all of them. The table has hundreds of thousands of clones, approximately 90% seen once. The sample was also linked to a second study, of human thymus T cells.

Sequencing was done on a sample of thymocytes. The receptors here all came from a boy under two years old with a congenital heart defect. Both conserved end residues are trimmed from each CDR3.

>TRBV25-1
ASSESRTGVGLNEQF
>TRBV4-1
ASSQDPGGALNTEAF
>TRBV19
ASTRPGGNEQF
>TRBV2
ASSEAFRAIGQETQY
>TRBV5-1
ASSLAPGSYEQY
>TRBV4-3
ASSQGRGGAKAGEGRREQF
>TRBV7-9
ASSLRGVGDRGSYGYT
>TRBV29-1
SVSHWAGGLTDTQY
>TRBV18
ASSPGPLPYEQY
>TRBV7-9
ASSPTDAEQF
>TRBV4-1
ASSQENVPPVPGGSYNEQF
>TRBV4-3
ASSRLPPTSGSFYEQY
>TRBV7-2
ASSTWPRTSLLYEQY
>TRBV6-6
ASSQGNTGELF
>TRBV19
ATEGEGCGELF
>TRBV27
ASSPPRREPYEQF
>TRBV19
AGSPRGDEQY
>TRBV2
ASSAQGFGYT
>TRBV6-6
ASRLAETPYEQY
>TRBV11-2
ASSPAGVGEQY
>TRBV5-1
ASRLPGTGYTGELF
>TRBV12-1
ASSFDRGRIQETQY
>TRBV7-9
ASTLQNNYGYT
>TRBV19
ASSMGQGYEQY
>TRBV11-2
ASSLEQGKDEQY
>TRBV6-1
AILADPYEQY
>TRBV4-1
ASSQTVAGKQF
>TRBV19
ASSIGRADTQY
>TRBV2
ASNRLLADQETQY